Reported below is one T cell receptor (beta chain). The record originates from a study of glioma-infiltrating T cells after dendritic cell vaccination. This CDR3 spans 15 amino acids. In germline, CDR1 is SGHAT, CDR2 FQNNGV. Only in-frame clones appear in the TCRdb table, and some are missing; sequencing was by immunoSEQ multiplex PCR. Of about 50,000 clones listed, over 75% are singletons. Time point described: after dendritic cell vaccination, including at tumor progression/relapse. This clonotype was sampled from a human donor with glioblastoma. The chain combines TRBV11-2 with TRBJ2-5, with TRBD2 identical over 8 bases. The better agreement between TRBJ2-7 and the DNA end casts doubt on the J call. Sequencing used blood, obtained after dendritic cell vaccination. The CDR3 protein is CASSLVVSGVDEQYF. In DNA form, the CDR3 reads TGTGCCAGCAGCTTAGTTGTTAGCGGGGTCGACGAGCAGTACTTC.